Each of the 22 T cell receptor beta chains below was sequenced from the same sample in a study of human T cells and chemical hapten exposure. TCRdb reprocessed the RACE reads via MiXCR and lists one record per CDR3 protein. This table holds about 82,000 distinct CDR3 sequences, 10% to 15% found once. Time point specified: patch test 3, about 24 weeks after DPC sensitization. Described treatment: therapeutic diphenylcyclopropenone sensitization with weekly scalp DPC. The sequenced sample was whole blood, obtained in connection with sensitization to the hapten diphenylcyclopropenone (DPC). The receptors were sampled from a woman aged 50 to 60 with alopecia areata. Some clones in this sample may be carry-over from other donors' samples.

This clonotype has only a few counts. The chain couples TRBV4-1 to TRBJ2-7; tentatively, D is TRBD2 (6 bases). Trimming cost V 2 bases and J 0 bases, with 8 bases left between them. The germline V gene encodes CDR1 MGHRA and CDR2 YSYEKL. The length of the CDR3 is 14 residues. CDR3 residues: CASSQRDFSYEQYF. CDR3 sequence (DNA): TGCGCCAGCAGCCAACGGGACTTCTCCTACGAGCAGTACTTC.

The table lists this clonotype with a few counts. The chain has TRBV29-1 and TRBJ2-7; TRBD1 agrees at 7 bases. Germline CDR1 is SQVTM and CDR2 is ANQGSEA. This CDR3 is 12 amino acids long. V was clipped by 7 bases and J by 4 bases; unmatched bases: 7. The CDR3 region has the DNA TGCAGCGGGGGACAGAGCCCGTACGAGCAGTACTTC. This gives the protein CSGGQSPYEQYF.

CDR3 nucleotides: TGCGCCAGCAGCCGTATGGGGACTAGCGGGGGCCAGGATACGCAGTATTTT. It specifies CASSRMGTSGGQDTQYF. This chain connects TRBV5-1 to TRBJ2-3, with 14 bases identical to TRBD2. V lost 4 bases to trimming and J lost 6 bases; unmatched junction nucleotides: 10. The CDR3 spans 17 residues. Per the germline V gene, CDR1 is SGHRS and CDR2 is YFSETQ.

This clonotype was detected a few times. The V and J genes are TRBV18 and TRBJ2-2, with 12 bases that match TRBD2. The germline gives CDR1 KGHSH, CDR2 LQKENI. The CDR3 loop spans 16 amino acids. V was pared by 2 bases and J by 5 bases, with 3 bases of the junction left unmatched. Here the CDR3 reads CASSPRGLAGTGELFF. The CDR3, as DNA: TGTGCCAGCTCACCAAGAGGACTAGCGGGAACCGGGGAGCTGTTTTTT.

This clonotype was recorded a few times. The rearrangement uses TRBV3-1 and TRBJ2-1; no clear D. CDR1 and CDR2 from the germline V gene are LGHDT and YNNKEL (reference sequence). CDR3 length: 12 amino acids. V was trimmed by 0 bases and J by 16 bases, leaving 13 bases between them. The CDR3 protein is CASSQENRRIFF. The CDR3, as DNA: TGTGCCAGCAGCCAAGAGAACCGGAGAATTTTCTTC.

The V gene is TRBV29-1, the J gene TRBJ2-5; no reliable D call. This CDR3 is 10 amino acids long. The germline gives CDR1 SQVTM, CDR2 ANQGSEA. Trimming stripped 7 bases from V and 5 bases from J, with 8 bases between. The CDR3 spells CSGQLETQYF. The CDR3 region has the DNA TGCAGCGGGCAGTTGGAGACCCAGTACTTC.

The rearrangement links TRBV7-2 to TRBJ2-1; D remains unclear. The V gene lost 2 bases and the J gene lost 0 bases, with 14 bases spanning the gap. CDR3 size: 17 residues. Germline CDR1 and CDR2: SGHTA and FQGNSA. CDR3 DNA sequence: TGTGCCAGCAGCTTATTTGTCGGCCCGAGCTCCTACAATGAGCAGTTCTTC. Translated, it gives CASSLFVGPSSYNEQFF.

This clonotype has more than one count but fewer than ten. The chain couples TRBV20-1 to TRBJ2-7, with 8 bases identical to TRBD1. The ends lost 4 bases at V and 3 bases at J; junction bases unmatched: 2. Per germline, CDR1 DFQATT and CDR2 SNEGSKA (reference sequence). The CDR3 is made up of 12 amino acids. The DNA of the CDR3 is TGCAGTGCTAAGGACAGGGTCTACGAGCAGTACTTC. It specifies CSAKDRVYEQYF.

The rearrangement links TRBV11-2 to TRBJ1-1; D unclear. This CDR3 has 11 amino acids. In germline, CDR1 is SGHAT, CDR2 FQNNGV. The V gene lost 5 bases and the J gene lost 7 bases, with 8 bases spanning the gap. In nucleotides, the CDR3 is TGTGCCAGCAGCCCCGATAATGAAGCTTTCTTT. Encoded protein: CASSPDNEAFF.

This clonotype was observed a handful of times. V and J are TRBV5-4 and TRBJ2-3, with 7 bases lining up with TRBD2. Germline CDR1 reads SGHNT; CDR2 reads YYREEE (reference sequence). The CDR3 extends over 13 amino acids. J gave up 6 bases and V 4 bases, and 5 bases lay outside the gene matches. The chain's CDR3 is CASSPHSGDTQYF. The CDR3 bases are TGTGCCAGCAGCCCTCATAGCGGGGATACGCAGTATTTT.

Comments on this clonotype: It is likely a read error, because the conserved phenylalanine at the end of the CDR3 is missing. No DNA is shown, since the ends of the CDR3 on it are uncertain; the CDR3 is the one TCRdb lists. The chain employs TRBV12-3 or TRBV12-4 and TRBJ2-1; the table gives TRBD2 as D, unverified against the DNA. Including both end residues, the CDR3 is 13 amino acids long. The CDR3 here is CASIFPWTSRTRG.

This clonotype was seen a few times. The J gene is TRBJ2-1, the V gene TRBV24-1; D perhaps matches TRBD1 (6 bases). V gave up 0 bases and J gave up 7 bases, with 15 bases separating them. This CDR3 has 16 residues. CDR1 KGHDR and CDR2 SFDVKD come from the germline V gene. The CDR3 nucleotides read TGTGCCACCAGTGATTTGAATACAGGGACGAGGAATGAGCAGTTCTTC. It is translated as CATSDLNTGTRNEQFF.

This clonotype was observed many times. The chain joins TRBV2 to TRBJ1-1; weak D call: TRBD1 (5 bases). CDR1 is SNHLY and CDR2 is FYNNEI in the germline V gene. Trimming left V 10 bases short and J 1 base short, with 16 bases between. The CDR3 spans 14 residues. The CDR3 DNA is TGTGCCATCCCAAGGGTGGGGGAGAACACTGAAGCTTTCTTT. It yields the protein CAIPRVGENTEAFF.

This clonotype has just a few counts. The junction does not match germline at one end; this may be a read error. CDR3 loop: CASSSRDPGDF. In DNA form, the CDR3 reads TGTGCCAGCAGCAGCCGGGACCCTGGGGACTTC. This chain connects TRBV5-5 to TRBJ2-1; either TRBD1 or TRBD2 may fit D (5 bases each). The V gene's germline CDR1 is SGHKS and CDR2 YYEKEE (reference sequence). The CDR3 totals 11 residues.

This clonotype has ten or more counts. The chain combines TRBV29-1 with TRBJ1-2; D gene uncertain. Trimming removed 5 bases from V and 8 bases from J, with 15 bases in between. This CDR3 is 12 amino acids long. Looked up from germline, CDR1 is SQVTM and CDR2 is ANQGSEA. This CDR3 is CSVSSSTVGYTF. The CDR3 DNA reads as TGCAGCGTTTCTAGCTCAACTGTCGGCTACACCTTC.

This clonotype occurred a few times. The genes are TRBV18 and TRBJ2-1, with 10 bases that match TRBD2. V dropped 3 bases and J dropped 10; count of bases not matched to a gene: 3. Germline CDR1 and CDR2: KGHSH and LQKENI. This CDR3 has 13 amino acids. The CDR3: CASSPLAGEEQFF. CDR3 coding DNA: TGTGCCAGCTCACCTCTAGCGGGAGAGGAGCAGTTCTTC. The complete variable domain, with remaining parts taken from reference TRBV18 and TRBJ2-1, reads NAGVMQNPRHLVRRRGQEARLRCSPMKGHSHVYWYRQLPEEGLKFMVYLQKENIIDESGMPKERFSAEFPKEGPSILRIQQVVRGDSAAYFCASSPLAGEEQFFGPGTRLTVL.

The rearrangement joins TRBV10-3 to TRBJ2-2, with 7 bases lining up with TRBD1. CDR3 length: 14 amino acids. V lost 7 bases and J lost 1; bases outside the gene matches: 3. CDR1 is ENHRY and CDR2 is SYGVKD in the germline V gene. The CDR3 nucleotides are TGTGCCATCACAAGACAGGGGAACACCGGGGAGCTGTTTTTT. Translated, it gives CAITRQGNTGELFF.

This clonotype was seen more than once but under ten times. The J gene is TRBJ1-1, the V gene TRBV29-1; tentative D call: TRBD1 (5 bases). Germline V gene lookup returns CDR1 SQVTM and CDR2 ANQGSEA. The CDR3 is made up of 10 amino acids. For the CDR3, the DNA is TGCACCGGGGGGACTACTGAAGCTTTCTTT. Translated: CTGGTTEAFF.

This clonotype has more than one count but fewer than ten. The chain carries TRBV7-2 and TRBJ1-1; D might be TRBD1 (5 bases). Trimming cost V 1 base and J 6 bases, with 15 bases left between them. Germline V gene sequence: CDR1 SGHTA, CDR2 FQGNSA. CDR3 length equals 15 residues. The CDR3 nucleotides read TGTGCCAGCAGCTTAGTCCTCGGGACCCCCGCTGAAGCTTTCTTT. Its protein is CASSLVLGTPAEAFF.

There are many counts of this clonotype. This sequence joins TRBV11-2 and TRBJ2-3, with 11 bases aligning to TRBD2. CDR3 length equals 15 residues. CDR1 is SGHAT and CDR2 is FQNNGV in the germline V gene. The junction had 7 bases not matched to a gene; V was cut back by 6 bases and J by 5 bases. This CDR3 is CASRTTSGSIDTQYF. The CDR3 nucleotides read TGTGCCAGCAGAACAACTAGCGGGAGTATAGATACGCAGTATTTT.

With regard to this clonotype: This may be a read error, as it is one base from a much larger clone. This chain connects TRBV3-1 to TRBJ1-1, with 8 bases that match TRBD1. V lost 2 bases and J lost 3; bases outside the gene matches: 2. The CDR3 runs 14 residues. Germline loops: CDR1 LGHDT, CDR2 YNNKEL (reference sequence). In nucleotides, the CDR3 is TGTGCCAGCAGCCAACTACAGGGGGACACTGAAGCTTTCTTT. Its translation is CASSQLQGDTEAFF.

This clonotype showed up just a few times. DNA of the CDR3: TGCAGTGCTCGGACAATAGATGGCTACACCTTC. It specifies CSARTIDGYTF. The gene calls are TRBV20-1 and TRBJ1-2; D may be TRBD1 (5 bases). V lost 5 bases to trimming and J lost 6 bases, with 10 bases between them. The CDR3 spans 11 residues. Germline CDR1 DFQATT, CDR2 SNEGSKA (reference sequence).